This T cell receptor (beta chain) appears in the sequencing data of a study of response to subunit inactivated influenza vaccine. The length of the CDR3 is 16 residues. Germline CDR1 SEHNR, CDR2 FQNEAQ (reference sequence). After removal of 1 base from V and 5 bases from J, the junction contained 8 bases not matched to a gene. TCRdb re-called the RT-PCR reads with MiXCR, one entry per CDR3 protein. The top ten hold around 28% of the sample, which has 150,000 to 200,000 distinct CDR3 sequences, roughly 12% seen once. This clonotype occurred a few times. This same sample was also taken into another study, of T cells expressing NK-cell markers. As reported in that work: Beta-chain TCR cDNA was generated via 5'RACE template switching with UMIs. Several experiments employed an anti-gamma-delta TCR antibody to confine sorting to alpha-beta TCR T cells. Several donors showed these clonotypes also leading the CD3+CD56-NKG2C+ fraction. Expanded NKG2C+ T cell clones were not confirmed as HCMV-specific.

The TCR sequence derives from a man aged 50 or older who received an inactivated influenza vaccine. The chain recombines TRBV7-9 with TRBJ2-1; 7 nucleotides agree with TRBD2. The source material was CD8+ T cells sorted from PBMCs, sampled 11 to 12 days after vaccination. In DNA form, the CDR3 reads TGTGCCAGCAGCTTAGTTAGTGGGGGAGGGAACAATGAGCAGTTCTTC. It codes for CASSLVSGGGNNEQFF.